This TCR beta chain was retrieved from a study of blood T cell repertoires in COVID-19. Study summary: Both acute and convalescent COVID-19 samples were obtained from the United States, Italy and Spain. Sample material is recorded as cDNA or gDNA derived from T cells, B-cell-depleted T cells, or PBMCs.

Original analysis: Reference gene primer amplification gave estimated nucleated cell counts. TCRdb's table, derived via immunoSEQ multiplex PCR, lists solely in-frame clones and lacks some. D and trimming come from the DNA, and the V and J calls and clone size come from that table. The profile shows over 200,000 clones, about 89% of them singletons. Trimming stripped 0 bases from V and 0 bases from J, with 11 bases between. The CDR3 has 16 amino acids. Per the germline V gene, CDR1 is MGHRA and CDR2 is YSYEKL. Sequenced: peripheral blood. The source of this sequence is a man aged 40-49 years who had recovered from COVID-19. The J gene is TRBJ1-2, the V gene TRBV4-1; D gene ambiguous. The CDR3 DNA is TGCGCCAGCAGCCAAGATAATGGAGGAGCTAACTATGGCTACACCTTC. Encoded protein: CASSQDNGGANYGYTF.